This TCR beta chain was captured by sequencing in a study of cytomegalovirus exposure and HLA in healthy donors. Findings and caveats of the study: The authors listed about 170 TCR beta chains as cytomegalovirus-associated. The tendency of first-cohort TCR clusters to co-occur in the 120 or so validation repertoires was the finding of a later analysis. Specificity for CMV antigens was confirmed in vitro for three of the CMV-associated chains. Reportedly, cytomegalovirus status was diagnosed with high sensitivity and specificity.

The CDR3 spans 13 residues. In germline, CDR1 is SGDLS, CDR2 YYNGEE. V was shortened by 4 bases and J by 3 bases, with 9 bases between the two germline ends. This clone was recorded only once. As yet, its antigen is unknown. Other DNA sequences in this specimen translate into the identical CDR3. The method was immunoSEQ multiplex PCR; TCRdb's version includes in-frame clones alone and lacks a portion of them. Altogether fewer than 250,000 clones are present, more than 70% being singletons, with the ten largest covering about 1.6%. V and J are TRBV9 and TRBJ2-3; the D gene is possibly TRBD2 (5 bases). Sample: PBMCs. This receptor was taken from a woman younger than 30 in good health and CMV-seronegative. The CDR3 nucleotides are TGTGCCAGCAGCCCCACGGGAACAGATACGCAGTATTTT. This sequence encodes CASSPTGTDTQYF.